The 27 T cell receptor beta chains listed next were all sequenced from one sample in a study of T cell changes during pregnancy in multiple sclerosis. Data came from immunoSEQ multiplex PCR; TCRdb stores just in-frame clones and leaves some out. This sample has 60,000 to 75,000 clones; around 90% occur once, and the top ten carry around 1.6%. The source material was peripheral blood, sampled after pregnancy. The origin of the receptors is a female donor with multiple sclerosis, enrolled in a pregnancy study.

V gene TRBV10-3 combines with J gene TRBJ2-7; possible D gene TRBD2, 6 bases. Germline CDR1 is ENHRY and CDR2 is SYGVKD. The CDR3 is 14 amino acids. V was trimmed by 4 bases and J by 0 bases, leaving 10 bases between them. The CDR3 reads CAISVGGSSYEQYF. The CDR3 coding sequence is TGTGCCATCAGTGTAGGAGGGAGCTCCTACGAGCAGTACTTC.

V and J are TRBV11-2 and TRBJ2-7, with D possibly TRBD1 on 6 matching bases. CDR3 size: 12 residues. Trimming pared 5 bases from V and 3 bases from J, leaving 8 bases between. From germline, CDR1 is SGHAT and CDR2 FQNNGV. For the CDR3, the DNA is TGTGCCAGCAGCCCAGGGGACTACGAGCAGTACTTC. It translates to CASSPGDYEQYF.

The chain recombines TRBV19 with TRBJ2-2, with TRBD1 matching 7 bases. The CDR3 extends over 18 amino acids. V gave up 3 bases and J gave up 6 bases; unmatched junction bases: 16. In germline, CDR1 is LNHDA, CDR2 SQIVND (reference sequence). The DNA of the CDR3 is TGTGCCAGTAGTATCGGCAGGGGGTTTACGTCGTTCCCCGGGGAGCTGTTTTTT. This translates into CASSIGRGFTSFPGELFF.

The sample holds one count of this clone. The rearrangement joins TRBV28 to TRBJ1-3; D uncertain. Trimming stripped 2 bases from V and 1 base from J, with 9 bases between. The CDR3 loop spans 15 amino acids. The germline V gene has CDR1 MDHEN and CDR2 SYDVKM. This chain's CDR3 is CASSLPAVSGNTIYF. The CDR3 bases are TGTGCCAGCAGTTTACCGGCGGTTTCTGGAAACACCATATATTTT.

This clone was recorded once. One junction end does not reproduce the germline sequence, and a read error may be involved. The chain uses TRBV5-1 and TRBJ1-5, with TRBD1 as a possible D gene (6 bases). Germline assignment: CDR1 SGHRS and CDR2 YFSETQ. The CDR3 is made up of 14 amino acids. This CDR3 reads CASSPGQSNQPQHF. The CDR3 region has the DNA TGCGCCAGCAGCCCCGGACAGAGCAACCAGCCCCAGCATTTT.

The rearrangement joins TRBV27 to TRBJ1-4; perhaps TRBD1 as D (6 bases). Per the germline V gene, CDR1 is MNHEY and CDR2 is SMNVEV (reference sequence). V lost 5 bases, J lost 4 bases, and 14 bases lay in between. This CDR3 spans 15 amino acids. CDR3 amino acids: CASSPYREINEKLFF. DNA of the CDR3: TGTGCCAGCAGTCCGTACAGGGAGATTAATGAAAAACTGTTTTTT.

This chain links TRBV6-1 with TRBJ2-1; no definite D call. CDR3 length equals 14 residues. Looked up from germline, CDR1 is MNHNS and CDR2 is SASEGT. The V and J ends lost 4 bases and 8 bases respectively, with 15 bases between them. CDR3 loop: CASSGRVPLDEQFF. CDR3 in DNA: TGTGCCAGCAGTGGACGGGTCCCTTTGGATGAGCAGTTCTTC.

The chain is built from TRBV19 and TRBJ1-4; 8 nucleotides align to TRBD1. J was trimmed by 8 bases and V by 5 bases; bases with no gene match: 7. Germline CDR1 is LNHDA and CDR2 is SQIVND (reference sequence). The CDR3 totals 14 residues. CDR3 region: CASSPTGEGEKLFF. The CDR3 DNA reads TGTGCCAGTAGTCCGACAGGGGAGGGGGAAAAACTGTTTTTT. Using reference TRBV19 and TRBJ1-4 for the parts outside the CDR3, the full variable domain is DGGITQSPKYLFRKEGQNVTLSCEQNLNHDAMYWYRQDPGQGLRLIYYSQIVNDFQKGDIAEGYSVSREKKESFPLTVTSAQKNPTAFYLCASSPTGEGEKLFFGSGTQLSVL.

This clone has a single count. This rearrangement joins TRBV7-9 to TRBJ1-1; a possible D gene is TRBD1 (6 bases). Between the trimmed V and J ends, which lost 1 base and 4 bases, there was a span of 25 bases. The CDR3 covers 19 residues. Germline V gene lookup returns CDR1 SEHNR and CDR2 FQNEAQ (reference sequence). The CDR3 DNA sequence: TGTGCCAGCAGCTTAGAGGGGGGGGGTCGGGTCGGGGAGCGCACTGAAGCTTTCTTT. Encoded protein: CASSLEGGGRVGERTEAFF.

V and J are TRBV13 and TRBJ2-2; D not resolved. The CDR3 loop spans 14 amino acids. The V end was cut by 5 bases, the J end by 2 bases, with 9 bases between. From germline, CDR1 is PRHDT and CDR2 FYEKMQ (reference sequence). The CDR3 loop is CASSPRQNTGELFF. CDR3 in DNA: TGTGCCAGCAGCCCCCGACAAAACACCGGGGAGCTGTTTTTT.

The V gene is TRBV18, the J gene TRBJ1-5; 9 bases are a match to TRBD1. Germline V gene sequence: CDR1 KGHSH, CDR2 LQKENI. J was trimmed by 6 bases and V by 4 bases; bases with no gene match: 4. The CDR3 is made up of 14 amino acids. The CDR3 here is CASSRGTGIQPQHF. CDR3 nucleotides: TGTGCCAGCTCACGCGGGACAGGGATTCAGCCCCAGCATTTT. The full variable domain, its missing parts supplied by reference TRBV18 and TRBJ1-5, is NAGVMQNPRHLVRRRGQEARLRCSPMKGHSHVYWYRQLPEEGLKFMVYLQKENIIDESGMPKERFSAEFPKEGPSILRIQQVVRGDSAAYFCASSRGTGIQPQHFGDGTRLSIL.

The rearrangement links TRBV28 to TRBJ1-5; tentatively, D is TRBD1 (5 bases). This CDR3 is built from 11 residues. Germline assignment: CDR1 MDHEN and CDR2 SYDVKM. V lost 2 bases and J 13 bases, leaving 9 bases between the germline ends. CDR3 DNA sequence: TGTGCCAGCAGTTTACGCCGGGGGCAGCATTTT. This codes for CASSLRRGQHF. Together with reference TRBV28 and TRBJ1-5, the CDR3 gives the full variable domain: DVKVTQSSRYLVKRTGEKVFLECVQDMDHENMFWYRQDPGLGLRLIYFSYDVKMKEKGDIPEGYSVSREKKERFSLILESASTNQTSMYLCASSLRRGQHFGDGTRLSIL.

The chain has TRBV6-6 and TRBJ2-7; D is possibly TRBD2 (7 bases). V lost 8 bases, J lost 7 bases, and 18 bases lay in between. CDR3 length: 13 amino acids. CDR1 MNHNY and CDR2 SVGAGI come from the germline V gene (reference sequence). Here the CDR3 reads CASGGGGFREQYF. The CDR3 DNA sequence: TGTGCCAGCGGGGGGGGCGGATTCAGAGAGCAGTACTTC.

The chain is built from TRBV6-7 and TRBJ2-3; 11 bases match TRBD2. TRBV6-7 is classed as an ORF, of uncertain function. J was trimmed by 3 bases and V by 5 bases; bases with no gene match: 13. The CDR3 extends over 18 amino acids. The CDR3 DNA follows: TGTGCCAGCAGTGCAGAATTAGCGGGAGGGGTTGAAACAGATACGCAGTATTTT. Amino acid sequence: CASSAELAGGVETDTQYF.

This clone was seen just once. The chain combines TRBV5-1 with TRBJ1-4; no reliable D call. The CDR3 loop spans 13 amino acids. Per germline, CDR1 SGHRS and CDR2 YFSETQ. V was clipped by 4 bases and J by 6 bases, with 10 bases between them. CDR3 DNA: TGCGCCAGCAGCCTGACACAAGATGAAAAACTGTTTTTT. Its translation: CASSLTQDEKLFF.

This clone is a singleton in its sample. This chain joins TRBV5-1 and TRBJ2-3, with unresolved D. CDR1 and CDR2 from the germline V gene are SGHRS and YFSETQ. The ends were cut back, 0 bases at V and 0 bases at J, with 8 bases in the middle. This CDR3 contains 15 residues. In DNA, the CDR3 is TGCGCCAGCAGCTTGGTTCTGTCTAGCACAGATACGCAGTATTTT. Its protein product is CASSLVLSSTDTQYF.

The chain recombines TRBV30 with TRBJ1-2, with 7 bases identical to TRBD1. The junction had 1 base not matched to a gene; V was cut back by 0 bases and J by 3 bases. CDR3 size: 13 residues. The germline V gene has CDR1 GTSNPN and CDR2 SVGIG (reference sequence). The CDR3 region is CAWSVTGDYGYTF. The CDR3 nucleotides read TGTGCCTGGAGTGTAACAGGGGACTATGGCTACACCTTC. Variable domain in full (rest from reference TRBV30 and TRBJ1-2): SQTIHQWPATLVQPVGSPLSLECTVEGTSNPNLYWYRQAAGRGLQLLFYSVGIGQISSEVPQNLSASRPQDRQFILSSKKLLLSDSGFYLCAWSVTGDYGYTFGSGTRLTVV.

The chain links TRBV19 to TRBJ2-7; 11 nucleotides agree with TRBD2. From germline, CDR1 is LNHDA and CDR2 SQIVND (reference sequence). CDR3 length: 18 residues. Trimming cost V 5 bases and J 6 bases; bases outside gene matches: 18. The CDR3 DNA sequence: TGTGCCAGTAGTCTCGAAGCCCATACTAGCGGGAGCTACCGCGAGCAGTACTTC. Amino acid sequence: CASSLEAHTSGSYREQYF.

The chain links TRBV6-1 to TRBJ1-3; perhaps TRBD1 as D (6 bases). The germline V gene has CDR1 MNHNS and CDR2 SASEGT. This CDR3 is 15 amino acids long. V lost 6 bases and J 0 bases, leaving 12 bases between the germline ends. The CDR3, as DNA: TGTGCCAGCAGAAAAGACAGGAACTCTGGAAACACCATATATTTT. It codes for CASRKDRNSGNTIYF.

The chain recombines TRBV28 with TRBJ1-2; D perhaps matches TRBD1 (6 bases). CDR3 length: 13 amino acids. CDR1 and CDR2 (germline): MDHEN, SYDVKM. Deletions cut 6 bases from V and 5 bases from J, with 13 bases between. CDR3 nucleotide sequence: TGTGCCAGCAGCCCTCGACAGGCATATGGCTACACCTTC. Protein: CASSPRQAYGYTF.

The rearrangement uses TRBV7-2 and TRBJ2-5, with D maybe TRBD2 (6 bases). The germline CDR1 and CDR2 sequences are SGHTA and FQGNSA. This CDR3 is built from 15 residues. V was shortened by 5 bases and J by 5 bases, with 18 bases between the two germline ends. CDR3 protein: CASSPRGEWGETQYF. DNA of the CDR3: TGTGCCAGCAGCCCCCGCGGGGAATGGGGGGAGACCCAGTACTTC.

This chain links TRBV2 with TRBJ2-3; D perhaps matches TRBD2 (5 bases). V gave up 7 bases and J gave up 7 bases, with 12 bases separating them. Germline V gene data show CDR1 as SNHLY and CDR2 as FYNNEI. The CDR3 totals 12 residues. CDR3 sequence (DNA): TGTGCCAGCACTACTAGTGCCAATACGCAGTATTTT. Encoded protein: CASTTSANTQYF.

The CDR3 region has the DNA TGTGCCAGCAGCGAATCGACAGGGTCGAGTGAAAAACTGTTTTTT. Translating it yields CASSESTGSSEKLFF. The V call is TRBV7-9, the J call TRBJ1-4; 7 bases are a match to TRBD1. The V and J ends lost 5 bases and 7 bases, in that order; junction bases with no gene match: 10. This CDR3 region has 15 residues. The V gene's germline CDR1 is SEHNR and CDR2 FQNEAQ (reference sequence).

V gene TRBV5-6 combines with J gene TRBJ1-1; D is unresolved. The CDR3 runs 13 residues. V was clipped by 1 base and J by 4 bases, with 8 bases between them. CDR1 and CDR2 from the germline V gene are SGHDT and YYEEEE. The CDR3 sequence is CASSLYSGTEAFF. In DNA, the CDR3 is TGTGCCAGCAGCTTGTACAGCGGCACTGAAGCTTTCTTT.

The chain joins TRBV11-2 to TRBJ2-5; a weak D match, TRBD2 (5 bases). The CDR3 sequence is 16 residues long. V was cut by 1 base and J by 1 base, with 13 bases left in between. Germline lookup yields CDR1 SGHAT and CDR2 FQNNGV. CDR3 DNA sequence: TGTGCCAGCAGCTTAGGGACGGGAACCCTCCAAGAGACCCAGTACTTC. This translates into CASSLGTGTLQETQYF. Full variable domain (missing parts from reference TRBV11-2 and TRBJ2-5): EAGVAQSPRYKIIEKRQSVAFWCNPISGHATLYWYQQILGQGPKLLIQFQNNGVVDDSQLPKDRFSAERLKGVDSTLKIQPAKLEDSAVYLCASSLGTGTLQETQYFGPGTRLLVL.

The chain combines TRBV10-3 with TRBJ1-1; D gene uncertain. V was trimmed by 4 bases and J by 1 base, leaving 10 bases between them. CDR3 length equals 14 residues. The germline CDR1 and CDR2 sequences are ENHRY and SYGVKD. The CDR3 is CAISGSEGNTEAFF. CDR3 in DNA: TGTGCCATCAGTGGCTCGGAGGGGAACACTGAAGCTTTCTTT.

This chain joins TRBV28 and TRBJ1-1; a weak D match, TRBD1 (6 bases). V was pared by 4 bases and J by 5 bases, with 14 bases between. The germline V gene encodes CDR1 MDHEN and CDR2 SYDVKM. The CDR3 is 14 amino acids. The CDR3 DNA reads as TGTGCCAGCAGTTCACCTACAGGGATAACTGAAGCTTTCTTT. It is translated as CASSSPTGITEAFF.